This TCR beta chain was sequenced during a study of tumor T cells in aggressive B-cell lymphoma. The repertoire was sequenced with immunoSEQ multiplex PCR; TCRdb's copy has only in-frame clones and lacks some. The sample yields about 7,400 clones, roughly four fifths seen once. V was pared by 5 bases and J by 2 bases, with 9 bases between. Per the germline V gene, CDR1 is SGHNT and CDR2 is YENEEA. This CDR3 has 13 residues. The receptor comes from an adult with diffuse large B cell lymphoma. The chain carries TRBV11-3 and TRBJ1-1; D is unresolved. Sequences were obtained from tumor tissue. CDR3 DNA sequence: TGTGCCAGCAGCAAACGCACTAACACTGAAGCTTTCTTT. This codes for CASSKRTNTEAFF.